This T cell receptor (beta chain) is from a study of Graves' ophthalmopathy and Graves' hyperthyroidism. From germline, CDR1 is LNHDA and CDR2 SQIVND (reference sequence). Deletions cut 10 bases from V and 0 bases from J, with 21 bases between. The CDR3 has 16 amino acids. TCR beta CDR3 amplification used RNA transcripts. The first round was an RT-PCR with HTBI primers, and the second round was a multiplex PCR. TCRdb reprocessed the multiplex PCR reads via MiXCR and lists one record per CDR3 protein. Of 1 million to 1.3 million distinct CDR3 sequences in the sample, about 35% were seen once. Material for sequencing was peripheral blood or thyroid tissue (not recorded which). The clonotype comes from an adult man with Graves' hyperthyroidism. V and J are TRBV19 and TRBJ1-2; D remains ambiguous. CDR3 in amino acids: CAIQTRAVETNYGYTF. CDR3 in DNA: TGTGCCATCCAGACCCGGGCCGTTGAAACTAACTATGGCTACACCTTC. Using reference TRBV19 and TRBJ1-2 for the parts outside the CDR3, the full variable domain is DGGITQSPKYLFRKEGQNVTLSCEQNLNHDAMYWYRQDPGQGLRLIYYSQIVNDFQKGDIAEGYSVSREKKESFPLTVTSAQKNPTAFYLCAIQTRAVETNYGYTFGSGTRLTVV.